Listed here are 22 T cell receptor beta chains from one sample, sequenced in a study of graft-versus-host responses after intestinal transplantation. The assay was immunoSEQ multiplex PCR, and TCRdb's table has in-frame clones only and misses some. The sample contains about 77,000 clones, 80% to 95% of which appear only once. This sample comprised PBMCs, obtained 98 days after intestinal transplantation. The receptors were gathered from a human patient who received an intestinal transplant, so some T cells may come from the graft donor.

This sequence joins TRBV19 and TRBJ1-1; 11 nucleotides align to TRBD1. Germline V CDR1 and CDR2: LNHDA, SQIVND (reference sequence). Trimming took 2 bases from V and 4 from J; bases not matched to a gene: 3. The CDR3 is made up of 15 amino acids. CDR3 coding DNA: TGTGCCAGTAGTATAACCGGGACAGGGGGCACTGAAGCTTTCTTT. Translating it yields CASSITGTGGTEAFF.

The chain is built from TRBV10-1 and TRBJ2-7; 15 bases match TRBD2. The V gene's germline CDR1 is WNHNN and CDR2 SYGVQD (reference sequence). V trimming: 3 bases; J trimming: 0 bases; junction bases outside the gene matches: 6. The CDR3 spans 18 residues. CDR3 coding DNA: TGCGCCAGCAGTGACGGACTAGCGGGAGGGCCGAGCTCCTACGAGCAGTACTTC. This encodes CASSDGLAGGPSSYEQYF.

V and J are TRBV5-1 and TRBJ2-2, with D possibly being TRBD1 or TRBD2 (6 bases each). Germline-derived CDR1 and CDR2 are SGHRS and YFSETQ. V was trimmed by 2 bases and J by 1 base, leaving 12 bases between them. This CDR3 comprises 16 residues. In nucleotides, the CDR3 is TGCGCCAGCAGCTTCCCGGGGGCCAGGAACACCGGGGAGCTGTTTTTT. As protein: CASSFPGARNTGELFF.

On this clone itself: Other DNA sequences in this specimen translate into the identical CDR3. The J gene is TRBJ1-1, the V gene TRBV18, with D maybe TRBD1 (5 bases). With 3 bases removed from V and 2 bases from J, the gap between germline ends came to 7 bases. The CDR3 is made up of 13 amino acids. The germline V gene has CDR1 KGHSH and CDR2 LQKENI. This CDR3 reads CASSPQGNTEAFF. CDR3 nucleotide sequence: TGTGCCAGCTCACCGCAGGGAAACACTGAAGCTTTCTTT.

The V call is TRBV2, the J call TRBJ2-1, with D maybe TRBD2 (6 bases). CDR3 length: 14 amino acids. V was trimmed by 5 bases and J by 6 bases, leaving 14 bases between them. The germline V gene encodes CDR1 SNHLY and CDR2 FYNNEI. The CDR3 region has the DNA TGTGCCAGCAGTTACTCCCTGGGGGGCAATGAGCAGTTCTTC. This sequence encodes CASSYSLGGNEQFF.

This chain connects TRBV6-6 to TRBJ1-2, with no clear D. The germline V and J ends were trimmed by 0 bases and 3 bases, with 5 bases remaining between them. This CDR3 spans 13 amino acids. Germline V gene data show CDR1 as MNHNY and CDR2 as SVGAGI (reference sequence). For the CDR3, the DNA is TGTGCCAGCAGTTACTCAGGAGACTATGGCTACACCTTC. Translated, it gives CASSYSGDYGYTF.

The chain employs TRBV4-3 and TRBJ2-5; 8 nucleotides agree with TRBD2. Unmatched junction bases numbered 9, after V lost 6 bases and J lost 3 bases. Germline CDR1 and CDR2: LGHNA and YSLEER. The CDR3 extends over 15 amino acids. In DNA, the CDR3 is TGCGCCAGCAGTCAGGGCAATAGCGGGAAAGAGACCCAGTACTTC. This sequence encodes CASSQGNSGKETQYF.

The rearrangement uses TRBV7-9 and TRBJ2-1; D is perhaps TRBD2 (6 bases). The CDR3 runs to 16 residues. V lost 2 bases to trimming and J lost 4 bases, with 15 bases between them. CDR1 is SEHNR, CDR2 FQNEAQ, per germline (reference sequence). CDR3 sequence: CASSLFTGVLYNEQFF. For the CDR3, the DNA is TGTGCCAGCAGCTTATTCACGGGGGTCCTTTACAATGAGCAGTTCTTC.

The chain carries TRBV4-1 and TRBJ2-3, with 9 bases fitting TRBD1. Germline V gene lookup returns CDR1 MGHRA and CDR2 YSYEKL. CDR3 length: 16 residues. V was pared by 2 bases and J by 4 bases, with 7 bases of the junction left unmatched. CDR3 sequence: CASSQFGTGSPDTQYF. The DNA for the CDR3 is TGCGCCAGCAGCCAATTCGGGACAGGGAGCCCAGATACGCAGTATTTT.

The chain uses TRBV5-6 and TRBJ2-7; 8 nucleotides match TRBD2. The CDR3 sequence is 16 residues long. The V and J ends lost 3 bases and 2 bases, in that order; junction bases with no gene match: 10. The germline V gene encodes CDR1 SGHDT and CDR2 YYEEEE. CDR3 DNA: TGTGCCAGCAGCTCAGTACAAGCGGGGGCTACCTACGAGCAGTACTTC. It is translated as CASSSVQAGATYEQYF.

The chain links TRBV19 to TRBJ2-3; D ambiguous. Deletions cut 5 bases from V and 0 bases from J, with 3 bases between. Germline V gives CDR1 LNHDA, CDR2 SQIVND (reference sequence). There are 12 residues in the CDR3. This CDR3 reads CASSPSTDTQYF. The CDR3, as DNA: TGTGCCAGTAGTCCGAGCACAGATACGCAGTATTTT. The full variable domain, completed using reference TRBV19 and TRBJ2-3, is DGGITQSPKYLFRKEGQNVTLSCEQNLNHDAMYWYRQDPGQGLRLIYYSQIVNDFQKGDIAEGYSVSREKKESFPLTVTSAQKNPTAFYLCASSPSTDTQYFGPGTRLTVL.

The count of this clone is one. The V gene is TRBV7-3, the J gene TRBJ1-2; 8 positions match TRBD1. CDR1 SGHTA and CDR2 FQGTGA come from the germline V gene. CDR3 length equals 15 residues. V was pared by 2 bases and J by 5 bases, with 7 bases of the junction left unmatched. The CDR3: CASSLEPWTGYGYTF. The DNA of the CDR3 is TGTGCCAGCAGCTTAGAGCCATGGACAGGGTATGGCTACACCTTC.

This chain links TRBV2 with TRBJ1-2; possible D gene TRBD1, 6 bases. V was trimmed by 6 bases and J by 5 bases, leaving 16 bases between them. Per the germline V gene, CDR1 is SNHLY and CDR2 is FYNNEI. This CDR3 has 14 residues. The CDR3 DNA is TGTGCCAGCAGGGGGGCTGCAGGGAATTATGGCTACACCTTC. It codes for CASRGAAGNYGYTF.

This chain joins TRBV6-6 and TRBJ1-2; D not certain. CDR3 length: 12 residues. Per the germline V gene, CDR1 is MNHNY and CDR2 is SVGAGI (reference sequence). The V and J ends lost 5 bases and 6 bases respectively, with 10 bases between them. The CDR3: CASSTDGDGYTF. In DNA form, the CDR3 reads TGTGCCAGCAGTACCGACGGGGATGGCTACACCTTC.

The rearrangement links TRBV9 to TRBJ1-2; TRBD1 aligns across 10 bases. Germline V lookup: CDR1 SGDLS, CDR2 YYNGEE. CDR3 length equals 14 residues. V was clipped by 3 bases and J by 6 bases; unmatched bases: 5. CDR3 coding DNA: TGTGCCAGCAGCGCGGCCGGGACAGGGGATGGCTACACCTTC. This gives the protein CASSAAGTGDGYTF.

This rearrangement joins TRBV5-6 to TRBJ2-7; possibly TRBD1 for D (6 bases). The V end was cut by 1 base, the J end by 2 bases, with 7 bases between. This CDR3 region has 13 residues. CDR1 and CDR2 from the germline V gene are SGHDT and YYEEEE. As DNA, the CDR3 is TGTGCCAGCAGCTTGCACAGGGCCTACGAGCAGTACTTC. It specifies CASSLHRAYEQYF.

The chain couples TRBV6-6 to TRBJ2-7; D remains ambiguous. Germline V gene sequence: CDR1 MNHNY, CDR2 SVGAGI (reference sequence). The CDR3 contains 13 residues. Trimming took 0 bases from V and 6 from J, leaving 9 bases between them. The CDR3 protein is CASSYSEMAEQYF. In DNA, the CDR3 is TGTGCCAGCAGTTACTCCGAGATGGCCGAGCAGTACTTC.

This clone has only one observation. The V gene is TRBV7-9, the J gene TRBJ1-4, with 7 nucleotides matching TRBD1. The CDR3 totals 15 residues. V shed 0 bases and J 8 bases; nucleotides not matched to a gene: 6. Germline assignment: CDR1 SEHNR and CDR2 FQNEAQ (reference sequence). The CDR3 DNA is TGTGCCAGCAGCTTAGCTGGGCAGGGGGAAGAAAAACTGTTTTTT. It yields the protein CASSLAGQGEEKLFF.

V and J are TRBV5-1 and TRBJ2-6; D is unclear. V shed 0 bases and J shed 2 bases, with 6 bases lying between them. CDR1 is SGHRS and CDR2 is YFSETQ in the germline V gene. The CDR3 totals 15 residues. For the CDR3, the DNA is TGCGCCAGCAGCTTGGGGCAGACTGGGGCCAACGTCCTGACTTTC. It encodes CASSLGQTGANVLTF. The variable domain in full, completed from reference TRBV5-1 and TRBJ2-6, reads KAGVTQTPRYLIKTRGQQVTLSCSPISGHRSVSWYQQTPGQGLQFLFEYFSETQRNKGNFPGRFSGRQFSNSRSEMNVSTLELGDSALYLCASSLGQTGANVLTFGAGSRLTVL.

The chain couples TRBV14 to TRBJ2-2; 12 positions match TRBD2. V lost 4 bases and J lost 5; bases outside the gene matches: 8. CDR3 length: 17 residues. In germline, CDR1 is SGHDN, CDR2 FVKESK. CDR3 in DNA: TGTGCCAGCAGCCCCAAATCCGGACTAGCGGGGACCGGGGAGCTGTTTTTT. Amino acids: CASSPKSGLAGTGELFF.

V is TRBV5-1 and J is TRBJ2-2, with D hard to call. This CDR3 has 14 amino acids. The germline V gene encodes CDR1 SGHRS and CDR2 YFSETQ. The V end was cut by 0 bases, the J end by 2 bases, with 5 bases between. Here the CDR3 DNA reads TGCGCCAGCAGCTTGGTACTTAACACCGGGGAGCTGTTTTTT. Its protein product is CASSLVLNTGELFF.

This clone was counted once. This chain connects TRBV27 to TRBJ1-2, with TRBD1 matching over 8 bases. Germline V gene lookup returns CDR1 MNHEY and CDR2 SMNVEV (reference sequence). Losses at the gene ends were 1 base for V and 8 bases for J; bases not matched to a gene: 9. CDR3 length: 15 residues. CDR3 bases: TGTGCCAGCAGTTTATATGACAGGGGTATGGGCGGCTACACCTTC. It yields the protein CASSLYDRGMGGYTF.